The text below deals with one T cell receptor (beta chain). Its cognate antigen is unknown. The data originate from a study of T cell responses to AZD1222 COVID-19 vaccine. Study results and limitations: Two AZD1222 administrations were followed by greater Spike-specific TCR breadth and depth.

TCRdb keeps only in-frame clones here, not all; method: immunoSEQ multiplex PCR. The sample has 90,000 to 150,000 clones, around 84% seen once; the top ten hold roughly 15%. The junction had 7 bases not matched to a gene; V was cut back by 5 bases and J by 1 base. The CDR3 covers 16 residues. Germline V gene lookup returns CDR1 MDHEN and CDR2 SYDVKM. Pooling of second doses given at about 4 or about 12 weeks was done. This specimen consisted of peripheral blood, obtained 28 days after the second AZD1222 dose. The clonotype was recovered from an adult who received the AZD1222 COVID-19 vaccine. The chain recombines TRBV28 with TRBJ1-5; 8 nucleotides line up with TRBD1. The CDR3 sequence is CASSTTDRGSNQPQHF. The CDR3 nucleotides are TGTGCCAGCAGTACCACCGACAGGGGAAGCAATCAGCCCCAGCATTTT.